Shown below are 21 T cell receptor beta chains from a single sample sequenced in a study of CD8+CD57+ T cells in acquired aplastic anemia. All patients picked for sequencing had shown, by flow cytometry, an expansion of CD8+CD57+ cells. TCR beta VDJ and CDR3 profiling used genomic DNA as template. In TCRdb, the reads were re-called with MiXCR into one record per CDR3 protein. The sample has around 220,000 distinct CDR3 sequences, about half seen once; the top ten hold around 20%. Sample: sorted CD4+, CD8+, or CD8+CD57+ T cells (not recorded which) from PBMCs. These receptors all come from a human donor with aplastic anemia.

This clonotype was detected many times. This chain connects TRBV19 to TRBJ1-5; D gene ambiguous. The germline V gene has CDR1 LNHDA and CDR2 SQIVND (reference sequence). V was clipped by 6 bases and J by 0 bases, with 15 bases between them. The CDR3 contains 16 residues. The DNA for the CDR3 is TGTGCCAGTAGGAGGAGGGAGTTTGGTAGCAATCAGCCCCAGCATTTT. Residues: CASRRREFGSNQPQHF.

Only one count was recorded for this clonotype. A junction end diverges from the germline sequence, so it may reflect a read error. The chain has TRBV7-9 and TRBJ1-5, with D hard to call. Germline V gives CDR1 SEHNR, CDR2 FQNEAQ (reference sequence). The CDR3 has 13 amino acids. The CDR3 bases are TGTGCCAGCAGCTTTACCGGCAACCAGCCCCAGCATTTT. It translates to CASSFTGNQPQHF.

In its sample, this clonotype was seen a few times. The rearrangement joins TRBV30 to TRBJ1-1; D uncertain. Deletions cut 0 bases from V and 0 bases from J, with 8 bases between. Germline lookup yields CDR1 GTSNPN and CDR2 SVGIG (reference sequence). CDR3 length: 14 amino acids. The chain's CDR3 is CAWSVRGLNTEAFF. CDR3 bases: TGTGCCTGGAGTGTTCGAGGGCTGAACACTGAAGCTTTCTTT.

A remark on this clonotype: An end of the junction does not agree with germline; a read error may underlie this. J is TRBJ2-3 and V is TRBV6-2 or TRBV6-3, with D possibly being TRBD2 (6 bases). In germline, CDR1 is MNHEY, CDR2 SVGEGT. There are 15 residues in the CDR3. In nucleotides, the CDR3 is TGTGCCATCAGTGCTGCCGGGGGAGGCACAGATACGCAGTATTTT. It is translated as CAISAAGGGTDTQYF.

This clonotype has a handful of counts. This chain connects TRBV5-1 to TRBJ1-4; perhaps TRBD1 as D (6 bases). CDR3 length equals 14 residues. Trimming left V 0 bases short and J 12 bases short, with 15 bases between. The germline V gene encodes CDR1 SGHRS and CDR2 YFSETQ. This chain's CDR3 is CASSLGGDTEELFF. DNA of the CDR3: TGCGCCAGCAGCTTGGGGGGGGACACGGAAGAACTGTTTTTT.

This clonotype has a count of ten or more. This chain joins TRBV11-3 and TRBJ1-6; D remains ambiguous. Trimming cost V 0 bases and J 9 bases, with 6 bases left between them. CDR3 size: 13 residues. Germline V gene sequence: CDR1 SGHNT, CDR2 YENEEA. In DNA, the CDR3 is TGTGCCAGCAGCTTAGATTCGGGTTCACCCCTCCACTTT. This translates into CASSLDSGSPLHF.

The sample holds a few counts of this clonotype. This chain links TRBV25-1 with TRBJ1-3; D uncertain. The germline V and J ends were trimmed by 4 bases and 1 base, with 17 bases remaining between them. This CDR3 region has 17 residues. Germline-derived CDR1 and CDR2 are MGHDK and SYGVNS. The CDR3 coding sequence is TGTGCCAGCAGTGCACCTAAAATCATCGGGTCTGGAAACACCATATATTTT. Its translation: CASSAPKIIGSGNTIYF.

At least ten counts were recorded for this clonotype. The chain couples TRBV27 to TRBJ1-5; the D is unclear. Trimming shortened V by 5 bases and J by 5 bases, and 10 bases separated the two germline ends. Germline values: CDR1 MNHEY, CDR2 SMNVEV (reference sequence). The CDR3 has 13 amino acids. CDR3 amino acids: CASSVARDQPQHF. The CDR3 DNA reads TGTGCCAGCAGTGTAGCAAGGGATCAGCCCCAGCATTTT.

The sample holds many counts of this clonotype. The chain combines TRBV20-1 with TRBJ1-6; TRBD1 is a possible D gene (5 bases). The germline V gene has CDR1 DFQATT and CDR2 SNEGSKA (reference sequence). This CDR3 contains 16 residues. Trimming shortened V by 5 bases and J by 6 bases, and 20 bases separated the two germline ends. The CDR3 reads CSALPRGAGPNSPLHF. As DNA, the CDR3 is TGCAGTGCTCTACCTCGTGGGGCAGGGCCTAATTCACCCCTCCACTTT.

Comments on this clonotype: A much larger clone sits a single nucleotide away, making a read error possible. V and J are TRBV5-4 and TRBJ1-1; D gene ambiguous. This CDR3 comprises 14 residues. The germline gives CDR1 SGHNT, CDR2 YYREEE (reference sequence). Between the trimmed V and J ends, which lost 3 bases and 6 bases, there was a span of 15 bases. CDR3 sequence: CASSSDGMISEAFF. The CDR3 DNA reads TGTGCCAGCAGCTCGGACGGGATGATCTCTGAAGCTTTCTTT. Full variable domain (missing parts from reference TRBV5-4 and TRBJ1-1): ETGVTQSPTHLIKTRGQQVTLRCSSQSGHNTVSWYQQALGQGPQFIFQYYREEENGRGNFPPRFSGLQFPNYSSELNVNALELDDSALYLCASSSDGMISEAFFGQGTRLTVV.

As concerns this clonotype: The DNA is omitted, as the CDR3 cannot be located on it reliably, and the CDR3 follows TCRdb's listing. The CDR3 protein is CASSYENIQYFGAGTGRETQYF. The chain couples TRBV7-2 to TRBJ2-5; the DNA was not compared with TRBD1, the D call given in the table. Germline values: CDR1 SGHTA, CDR2 FQGNSA. The CDR3 comprises 22 residues, both ends counted.

This clonotype is a singleton in its sample. This is likely a read error, given that the CDR3 carries no conserved phenylalanine or tryptophan at its end. This rearrangement joins TRBV6-6 to TRBJ1-2; 11 bases match TRBD1. The CDR3 totals 15 residues. Germline V lookup: CDR1 MNHNY, CDR2 SVGAGI (reference sequence). The CDR3 nucleotides read TGTGCCAACAGTTTACGGGGACAGGGGGGTGAGGGCTACACCCTC. Protein: CANSLRGQGGEGYTL.

The chain links TRBV15 to TRBJ1-1, with 8 bases that match TRBD1. The CDR3 spans 14 residues. Germline V CDR1 and CDR2: LNHNV, YYDKDF (reference sequence). J lost 4 bases, V lost 1 base, and 2 bases had no gene match. CDR3 protein: CATSRGQGSTEAFF. The CDR3 DNA follows: TGTGCCACCAGCAGAGGACAGGGGAGCACTGAAGCTTTCTTT.

The V call is TRBV20-1, the J call TRBJ2-7; 8 bases are shared with TRBD2. Germline lookup yields CDR1 DFQATT and CDR2 SNEGSKA (reference sequence). The CDR3 spans 13 residues. Germline trimming cut 3 bases from V and 2 bases from J; bases unmatched to any gene: 3. Written as DNA, the CDR3 is TGCAGTGCTAGGGTAGCGGGAACCTACGAGCAGTACTTC. This gives the protein CSARVAGTYEQYF.

This clonotype came up many times. The V gene is TRBV5-1, the J gene TRBJ1-4; no definite D call. CDR1 and CDR2 (germline): SGHRS, YFSETQ. Trimming left V 1 base short and J 3 bases short, with 10 bases between. This CDR3 has 15 amino acids. DNA of the CDR3: TGCGCCAGCAGCTTGTGGTCTGGGGCTAATGAAAAACTGTTTTTT. Its protein is CASSLWSGANEKLFF.

The chain is built from TRBV15 and TRBJ2-5, with 7 bases matching TRBD2. The CDR3 runs to 14 residues. Trimming removed 3 bases from V and 5 bases from J; junction bases left unmatched: 6. Germline CDR1 and CDR2: LNHNV and YYDKDF (reference sequence). CDR3 coding DNA: TGTGCCACCAGCAGCGCGCGGGGGAGCGAGACCCAGTACTTC. Translating gives CATSSARGSETQYF. Full variable domain (missing parts from reference TRBV15 and TRBJ2-5): DAMVIQNPRYQVTQFGKPVTLSCSQTLNHNVMYWYQQKSSQAPKLLFHYYDKDFNNEADTPDNFQSRRPNTSFCFLDIRSPGLGDTAMYLCATSSARGSETQYFGPGTRLLVL.

This clonotype has a handful of counts. The chain recombines TRBV5-1 with TRBJ2-5, with 8 bases lining up with TRBD2. This CDR3 has 14 amino acids. V lost 4 bases, J lost 5 bases, and 7 bases stayed unmatched. Germline V CDR1 and CDR2: SGHRS, YFSETQ. CDR3 DNA: TGCGCCAGCAGCCAGTACGGGAGGGACGAGACCCAGTACTTC. Translating gives CASSQYGRDETQYF.

The chain links TRBV5-1 to TRBJ2-2; D call uncertain. There are 14 residues in the CDR3. The V and J ends lost 2 bases and 6 bases respectively, with 11 bases between them. The germline V gene encodes CDR1 SGHRS and CDR2 YFSETQ. CDR3 DNA: TGCGCCAGCAGCTTTCCAAGCCTGGCCGGGGAGCTGTTTTTT. It codes for CASSFPSLAGELFF.

The chain recombines TRBV5-4 with TRBJ2-1, with 7 bases matching TRBD2. CDR3 length equals 16 residues. Germline loops: CDR1 SGHNT, CDR2 YYREEE (reference sequence). With 3 bases clipped from V and 0 bases from J, the junction kept 6 bases outside the gene matches. The CDR3 DNA reads TGTGCCAGCAGCTACCCACGGGGGGTCTCCTACAATGAGCAGTTCTTC. This gives the protein CASSYPRGVSYNEQFF.

This clonotype was seen more than once but under ten times. Being one base from a much bigger clone, this may be a read error. The V call is TRBV9, the J call TRBJ2-2, with D possibly TRBD2 on 6 matching bases. The CDR3 has 15 residues. Germline lookup yields CDR1 SGDLS and CDR2 YYNGEE. The CDR3 loop is CASSPQGGRSGGLFF. The CDR3 DNA sequence: TGTGCCAGCAGCCCCCAGGGTGGGAGGTCCGGGGGGCTGTTTTTT.

This clonotype was seen repeatedly, ten times or more. This chain links TRBV20-1 with TRBJ2-3, with D perhaps assigned TRBD1 or TRBD2 (5 bases each). The CDR3 totals 14 residues. Germline V gene data show CDR1 as DFQATT and CDR2 as SNEGSKA (reference sequence). Trimming took 7 bases from V and 2 from J, leaving 16 bases between them. The DNA of the CDR3 is TGCAGTGTCCGCCCTGGGGGACCCACAGATACGCAGTATTTT. Translated: CSVRPGGPTDTQYF.